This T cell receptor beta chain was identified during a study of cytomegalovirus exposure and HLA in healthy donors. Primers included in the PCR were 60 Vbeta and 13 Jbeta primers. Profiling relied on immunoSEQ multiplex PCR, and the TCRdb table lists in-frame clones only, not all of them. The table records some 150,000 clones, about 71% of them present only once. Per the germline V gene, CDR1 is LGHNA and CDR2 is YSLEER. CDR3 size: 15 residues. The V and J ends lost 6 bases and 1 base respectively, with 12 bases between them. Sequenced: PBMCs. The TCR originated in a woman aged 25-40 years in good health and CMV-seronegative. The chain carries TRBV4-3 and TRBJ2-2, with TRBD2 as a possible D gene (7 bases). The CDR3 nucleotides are TGCGCCAGCAGTGCGGGGGCCTGGAACACCGGGGAGCTGTTTTTT. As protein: CASSAGAWNTGELFF.